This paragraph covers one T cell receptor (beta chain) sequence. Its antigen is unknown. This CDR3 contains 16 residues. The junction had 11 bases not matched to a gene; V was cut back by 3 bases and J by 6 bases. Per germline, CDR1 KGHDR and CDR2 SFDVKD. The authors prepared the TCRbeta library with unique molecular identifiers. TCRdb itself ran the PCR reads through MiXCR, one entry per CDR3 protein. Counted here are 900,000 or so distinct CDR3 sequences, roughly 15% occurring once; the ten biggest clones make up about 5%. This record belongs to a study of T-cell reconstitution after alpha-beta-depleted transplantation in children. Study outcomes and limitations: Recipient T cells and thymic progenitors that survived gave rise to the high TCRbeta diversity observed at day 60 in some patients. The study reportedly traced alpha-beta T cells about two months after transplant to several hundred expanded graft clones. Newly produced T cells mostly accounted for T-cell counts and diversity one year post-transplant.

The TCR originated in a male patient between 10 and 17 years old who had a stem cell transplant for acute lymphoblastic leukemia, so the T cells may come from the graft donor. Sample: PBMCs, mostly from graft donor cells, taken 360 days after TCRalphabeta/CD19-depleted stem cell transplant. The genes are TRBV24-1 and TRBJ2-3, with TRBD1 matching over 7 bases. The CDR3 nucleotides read TGTGCCACCAGTGATGAGACAGGGAATATAGTGGATACGCAGTATTTT. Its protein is CATSDETGNIVDTQYF.